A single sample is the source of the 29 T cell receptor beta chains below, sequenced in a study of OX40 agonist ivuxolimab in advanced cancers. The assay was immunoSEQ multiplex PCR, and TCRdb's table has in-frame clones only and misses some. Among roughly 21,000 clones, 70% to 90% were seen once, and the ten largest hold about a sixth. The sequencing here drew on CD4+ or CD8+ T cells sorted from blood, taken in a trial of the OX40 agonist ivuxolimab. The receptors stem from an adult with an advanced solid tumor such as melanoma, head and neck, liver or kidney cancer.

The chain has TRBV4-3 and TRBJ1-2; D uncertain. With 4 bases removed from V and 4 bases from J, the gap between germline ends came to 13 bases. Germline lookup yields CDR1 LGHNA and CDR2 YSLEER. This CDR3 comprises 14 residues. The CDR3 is CASSPQGSVYGYTF. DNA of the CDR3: TGCGCCAGCAGCCCCCAAGGGTCGGTCTATGGCTACACCTTC.

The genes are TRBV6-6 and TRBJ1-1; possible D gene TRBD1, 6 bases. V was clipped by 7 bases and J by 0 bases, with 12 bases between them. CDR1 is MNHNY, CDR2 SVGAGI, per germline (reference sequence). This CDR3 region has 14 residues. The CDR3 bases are TGTGCCAGCACTCCGGACAGCATGAACACTGAAGCTTTCTTT. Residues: CASTPDSMNTEAFF.

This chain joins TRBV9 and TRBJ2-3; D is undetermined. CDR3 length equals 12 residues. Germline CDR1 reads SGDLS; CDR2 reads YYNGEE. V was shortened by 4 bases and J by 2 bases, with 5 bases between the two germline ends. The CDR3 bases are TGTGCCAGCAGCCTCGACACAGATACGCAGTATTTT. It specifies CASSLDTDTQYF.

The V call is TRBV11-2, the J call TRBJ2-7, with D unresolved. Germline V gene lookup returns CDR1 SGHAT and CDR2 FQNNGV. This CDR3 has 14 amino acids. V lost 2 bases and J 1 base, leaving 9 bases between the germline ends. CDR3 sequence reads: CASSLFYGSYEQYF. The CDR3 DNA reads TGTGCCAGCAGCTTATTTTACGGATCCTACGAGCAGTACTTC. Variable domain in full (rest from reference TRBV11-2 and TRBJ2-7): EAGVAQSPRYKIIEKRQSVAFWCNPISGHATLYWYQQILGQGPKLLIQFQNNGVVDDSQLPKDRFSAERLKGVDSTLKIQPAKLEDSAVYLCASSLFYGSYEQYFGPGTRLTVT.

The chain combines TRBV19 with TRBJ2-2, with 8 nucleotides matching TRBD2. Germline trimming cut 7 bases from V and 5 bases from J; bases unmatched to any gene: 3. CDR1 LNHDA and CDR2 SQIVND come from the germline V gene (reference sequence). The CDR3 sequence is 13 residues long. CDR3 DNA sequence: TGTGCCAGTATCGGGGGGGCGACCGGGGAGCTGTTTTTT. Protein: CASIGGATGELFF.

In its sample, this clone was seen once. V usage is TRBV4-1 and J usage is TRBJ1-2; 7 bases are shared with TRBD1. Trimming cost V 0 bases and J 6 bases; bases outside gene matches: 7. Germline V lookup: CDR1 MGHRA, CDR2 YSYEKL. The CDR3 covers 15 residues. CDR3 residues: CASSQDIGRGNGYTF. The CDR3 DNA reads TGCGCCAGCAGCCAAGATATAGGCAGGGGGAATGGCTACACCTTC.

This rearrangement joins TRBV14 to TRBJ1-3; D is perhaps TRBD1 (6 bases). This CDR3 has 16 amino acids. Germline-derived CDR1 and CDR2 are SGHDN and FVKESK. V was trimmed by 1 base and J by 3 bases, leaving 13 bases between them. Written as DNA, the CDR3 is TGTGCCAGCAGCCAAGGTAGCGTCAGGGGTGGAAACACCATATATTTT. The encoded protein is CASSQGSVRGGNTIYF.

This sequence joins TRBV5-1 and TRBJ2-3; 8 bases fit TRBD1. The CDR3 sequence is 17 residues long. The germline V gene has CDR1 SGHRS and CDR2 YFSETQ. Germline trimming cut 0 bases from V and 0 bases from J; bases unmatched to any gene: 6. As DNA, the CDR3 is TGCGCCAGCAGCTTGGCATTAGGACAGGGTAGCACAGATACGCAGTATTTT. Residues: CASSLALGQGSTDTQYF.

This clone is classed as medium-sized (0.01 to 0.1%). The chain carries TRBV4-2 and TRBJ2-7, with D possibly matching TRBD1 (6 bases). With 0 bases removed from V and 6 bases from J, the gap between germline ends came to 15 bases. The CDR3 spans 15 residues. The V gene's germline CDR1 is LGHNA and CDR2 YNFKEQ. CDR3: CASSQDGGSRGEQYF. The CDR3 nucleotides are TGTGCCAGCAGCCAAGATGGGGGCTCTCGGGGCGAGCAGTACTTC.

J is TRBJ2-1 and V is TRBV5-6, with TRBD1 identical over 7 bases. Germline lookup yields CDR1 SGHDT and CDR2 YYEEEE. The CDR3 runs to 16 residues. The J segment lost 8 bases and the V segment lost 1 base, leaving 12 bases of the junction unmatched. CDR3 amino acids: CASSLSETGFFYEQFF. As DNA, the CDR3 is TGTGCCAGCAGCTTGTCGGAGACAGGGTTTTTCTATGAGCAGTTCTTC.

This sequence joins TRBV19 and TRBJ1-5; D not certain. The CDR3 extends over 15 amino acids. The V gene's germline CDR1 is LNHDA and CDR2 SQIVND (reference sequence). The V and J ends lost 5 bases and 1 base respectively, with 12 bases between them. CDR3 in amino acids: CASSWSGYSNQPQHF. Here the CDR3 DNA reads TGTGCCAGTAGTTGGTCGGGGTACAGCAATCAGCCCCAGCATTTT.

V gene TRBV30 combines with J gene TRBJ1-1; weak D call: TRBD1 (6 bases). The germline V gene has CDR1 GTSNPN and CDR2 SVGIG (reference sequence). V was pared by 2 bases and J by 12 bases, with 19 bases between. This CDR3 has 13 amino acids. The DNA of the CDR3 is TGTGCCTGGAGTCCCATCCAGGGGAGTACAACTTTCTTT. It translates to CAWSPIQGSTTFF.

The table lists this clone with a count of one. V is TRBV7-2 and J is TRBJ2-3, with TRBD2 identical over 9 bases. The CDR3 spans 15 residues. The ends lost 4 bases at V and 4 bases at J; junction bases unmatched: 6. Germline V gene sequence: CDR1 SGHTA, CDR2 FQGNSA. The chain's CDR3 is CASSSLAGAPDTQYF. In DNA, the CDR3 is TGTGCCAGCAGCTCCTTAGCGGGGGCCCCAGATACGCAGTATTTT.

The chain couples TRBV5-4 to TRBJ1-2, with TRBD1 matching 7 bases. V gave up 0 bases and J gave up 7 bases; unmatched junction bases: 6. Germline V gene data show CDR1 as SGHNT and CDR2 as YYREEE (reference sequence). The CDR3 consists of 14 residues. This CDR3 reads CASSLATGRSGYTF. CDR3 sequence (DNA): TGTGCCAGCAGCTTGGCGACAGGGAGAAGTGGCTACACCTTC.

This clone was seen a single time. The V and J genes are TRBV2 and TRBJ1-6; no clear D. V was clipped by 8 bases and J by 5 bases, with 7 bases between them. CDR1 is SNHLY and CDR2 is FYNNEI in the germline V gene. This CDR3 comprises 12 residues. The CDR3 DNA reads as TGTGCCAGCGTCGCCCATAATTCACCCCTCCACTTT. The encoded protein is CASVAHNSPLHF. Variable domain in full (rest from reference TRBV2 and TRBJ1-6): EPEVTQTPSHQVTQMGQEVILRCVPISNHLYFYWYRQILGQKVEFLVSFYNNEISEKSEIFDDQFSVERPDGSNFTLKIRSTKLEDSAMYFCASVAHNSPLHFGNGTRLTVT.

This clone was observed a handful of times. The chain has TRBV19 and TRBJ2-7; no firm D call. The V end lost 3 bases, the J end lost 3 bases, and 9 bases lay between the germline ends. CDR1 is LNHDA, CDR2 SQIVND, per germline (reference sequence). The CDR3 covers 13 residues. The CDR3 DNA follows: TGTGCCAGTAGTATGTCTCAGGACTACGAGCAGTACTTC. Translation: CASSMSQDYEQYF.

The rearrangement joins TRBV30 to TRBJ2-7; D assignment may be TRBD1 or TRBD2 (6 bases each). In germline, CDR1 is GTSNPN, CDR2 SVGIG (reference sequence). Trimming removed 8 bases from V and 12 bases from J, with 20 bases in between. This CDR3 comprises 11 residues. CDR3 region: CAQTLGGLGYF. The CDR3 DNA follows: TGTGCCCAGACATTAGGGGGACTGGGGTACTTC.

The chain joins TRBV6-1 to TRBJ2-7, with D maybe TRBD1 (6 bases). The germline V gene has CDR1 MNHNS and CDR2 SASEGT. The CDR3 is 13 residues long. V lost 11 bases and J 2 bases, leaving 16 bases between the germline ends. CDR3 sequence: CASQGIYTYEQYF. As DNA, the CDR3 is TGTGCCTCCCAGGGGATATATACCTACGAGCAGTACTTC.

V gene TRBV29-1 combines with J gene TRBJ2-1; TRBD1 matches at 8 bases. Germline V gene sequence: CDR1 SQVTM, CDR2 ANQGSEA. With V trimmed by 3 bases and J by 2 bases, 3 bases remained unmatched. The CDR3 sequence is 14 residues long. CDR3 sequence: CSVDRTGPYNEQFF. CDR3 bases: TGCAGCGTTGATAGGACAGGGCCCTACAATGAGCAGTTCTTC.

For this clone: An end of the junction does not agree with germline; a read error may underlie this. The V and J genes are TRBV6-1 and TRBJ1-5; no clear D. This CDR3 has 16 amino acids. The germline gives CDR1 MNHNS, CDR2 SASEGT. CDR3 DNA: TGTGCCACCAGTGACCCGGACTTCTATAGCAATCAGCCCCAGCATTTT. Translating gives CATSDPDFYSNQPQHF.

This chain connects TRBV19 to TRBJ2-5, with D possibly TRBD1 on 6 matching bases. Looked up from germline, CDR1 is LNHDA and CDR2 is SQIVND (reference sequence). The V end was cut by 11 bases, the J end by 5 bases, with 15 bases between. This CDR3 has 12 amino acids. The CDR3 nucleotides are TGTGCCTCCAGGGGCGGTGGGGAGACCCAGTACTTC. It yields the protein CASRGGGETQYF.

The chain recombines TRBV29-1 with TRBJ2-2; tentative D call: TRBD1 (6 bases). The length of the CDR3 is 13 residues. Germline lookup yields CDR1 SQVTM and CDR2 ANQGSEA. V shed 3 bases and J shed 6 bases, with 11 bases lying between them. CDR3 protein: CSVDATGSGELFF. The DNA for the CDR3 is TGCAGCGTTGATGCCACAGGGTCCGGGGAGCTGTTTTTT.

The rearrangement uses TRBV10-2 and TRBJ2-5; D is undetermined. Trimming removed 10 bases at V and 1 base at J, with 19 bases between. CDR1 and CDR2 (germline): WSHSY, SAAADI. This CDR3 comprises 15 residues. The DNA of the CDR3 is TGCGCCACCCGGCCATTGATGGTGCTCCAAGAGACCCAGTACTTC. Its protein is CATRPLMVLQETQYF.

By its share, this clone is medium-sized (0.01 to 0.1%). In DNA form, the CDR3 reads TGTGCCAGCAGTGAAGCAGGGGACACCGGGGAGCTGTTTTTT. It yields the protein CASSEAGDTGELFF. V is TRBV6-1 and J is TRBJ2-2; weak D call: TRBD1 (5 bases). V was shortened by 0 bases and J by 3 bases, with 5 bases between the two germline ends. This CDR3 has 14 residues. Germline CDR1 reads MNHNS; CDR2 reads SASEGT.

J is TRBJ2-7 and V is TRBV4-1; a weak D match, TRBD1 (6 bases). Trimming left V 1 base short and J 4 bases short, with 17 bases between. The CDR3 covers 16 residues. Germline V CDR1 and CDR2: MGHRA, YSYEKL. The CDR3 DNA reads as TGCGCCAGCAGCCAAGGTCCTGGGGGCGATTCTTACGAGCAGTACTTC. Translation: CASSQGPGGDSYEQYF.

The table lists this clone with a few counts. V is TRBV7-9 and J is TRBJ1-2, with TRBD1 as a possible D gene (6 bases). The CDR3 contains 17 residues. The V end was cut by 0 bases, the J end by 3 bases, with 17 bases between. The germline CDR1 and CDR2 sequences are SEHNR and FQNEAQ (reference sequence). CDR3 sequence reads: CASSLAGTRQAYYGYTF. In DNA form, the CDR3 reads TGTGCCAGCAGCTTAGCTGGGACGCGACAGGCATACTATGGCTACACCTTC.

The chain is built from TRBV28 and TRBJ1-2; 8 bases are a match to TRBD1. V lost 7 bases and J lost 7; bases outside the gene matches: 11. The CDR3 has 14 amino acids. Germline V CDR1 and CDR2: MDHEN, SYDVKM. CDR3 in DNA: TGTGCCAGCACCCACCCAGGGGGCGATGGTGGCTACACCTTC. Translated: CASTHPGGDGGYTF.

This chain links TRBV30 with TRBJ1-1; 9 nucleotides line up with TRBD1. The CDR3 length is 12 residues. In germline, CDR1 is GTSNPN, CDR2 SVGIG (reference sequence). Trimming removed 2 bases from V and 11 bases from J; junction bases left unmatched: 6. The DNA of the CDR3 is TGTGCCTGGAGTACCCCGACAGGGGGGGCTTTCTTT. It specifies CAWSTPTGGAFF.

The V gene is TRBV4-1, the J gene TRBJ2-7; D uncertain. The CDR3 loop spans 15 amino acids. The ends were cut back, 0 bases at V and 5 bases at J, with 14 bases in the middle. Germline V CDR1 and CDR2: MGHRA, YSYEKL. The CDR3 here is CASSQEEAPRHEQYF. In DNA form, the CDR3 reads TGCGCCAGCAGCCAAGAAGAGGCCCCGAGGCACGAGCAGTACTTC.